The 5 T cell receptor beta chains reported below all come from one sample, sequenced in a study of shared clonotypes between healthy human individuals. Sequencing used immunoSEQ multiplex PCR; TCRdb keeps in-frame clones, though not all of them. Here the sample spans 1,500,000 or so clones, roughly 96% being singletons. Specimen: naive CD4+ T cells sorted from blood. The subset: CD45RA+ positively selected. The receptors stem from a man younger than 40 in good health.

This clone was detected a few times. This chain uses TRBV9 with TRBJ2-2; D may be TRBD1 (6 bases). V lost 1 base and J 4 bases, leaving 11 bases between the germline ends. CDR1 and CDR2 (germline): SGDLS, YYNGEE. The CDR3 sequence is 15 residues long. The CDR3 DNA reads as TGTGCCAGCAGCGTAACGACAGGAAGCACCGGGGAGCTGTTTTTT. Protein product: CASSVTTGSTGELFF.

The chain joins TRBV19 to TRBJ1-1; 9 positions match TRBD1. Losses at the gene ends were 10 bases for V and 7 bases for J; bases not matched to a gene: 22. Germline assignment: CDR1 LNHDA and CDR2 SQIVND (reference sequence). The CDR3 is 17 residues long. The CDR3 DNA reads as TGTGCCACCTCGACCGGGACAGGGAGACCTACCACCTTTGAAGCTTTCTTT. Translating gives CATSTGTGRPTTFEAFF.

The V and J genes are TRBV11-3 and TRBJ2-3; D unresolved. V was trimmed by 4 bases and J by 1 base, leaving 3 bases between them. The CDR3 totals 12 residues. Germline V CDR1 and CDR2: SGHNT, YENEEA. The DNA for the CDR3 is TGTGCCAGCAGCTCGGGCACAGATACGCAGTATTTT. This gives the protein CASSSGTDTQYF.

The gene calls are TRBV5-6 and TRBJ1-1, with a weak D call TRBD1 (6 bases). The CDR3 loop spans 13 amino acids. V lost 4 bases and J lost 2, with 9 bases in between. Germline CDR1 SGHDT, CDR2 YYEEEE. The CDR3 DNA reads TGTGCCAGCAGCGTGACAGGTAACACTGAAGCTTTCTTT. Its protein product is CASSVTGNTEAFF.

The rearrangement links TRBV7-6 to TRBJ2-1; tentatively, D is TRBD1 (6 bases). This CDR3 spans 16 amino acids. Germline CDR1 is SGHVS and CDR2 is FNYEAQ. V was trimmed by 1 base and J by 1 base, leaving 11 bases between them. CDR3 nucleotides: TGTGCCAGCAGCTTAGTTGGGGGCTTATCCTACAATGAGCAGTTCTTC. This sequence encodes CASSLVGGLSYNEQFF.